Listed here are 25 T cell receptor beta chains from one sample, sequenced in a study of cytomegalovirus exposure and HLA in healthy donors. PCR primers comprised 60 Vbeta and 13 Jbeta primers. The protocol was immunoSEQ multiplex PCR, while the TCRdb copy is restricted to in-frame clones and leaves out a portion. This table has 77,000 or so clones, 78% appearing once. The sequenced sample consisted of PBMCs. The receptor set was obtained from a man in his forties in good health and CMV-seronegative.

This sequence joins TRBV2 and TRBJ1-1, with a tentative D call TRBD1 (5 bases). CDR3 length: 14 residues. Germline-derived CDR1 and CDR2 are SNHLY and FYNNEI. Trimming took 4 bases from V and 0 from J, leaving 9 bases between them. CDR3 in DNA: TGTGCCAGCAGTGTTTTCAGGGTGAACACTGAAGCTTTCTTT. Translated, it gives CASSVFRVNTEAFF.

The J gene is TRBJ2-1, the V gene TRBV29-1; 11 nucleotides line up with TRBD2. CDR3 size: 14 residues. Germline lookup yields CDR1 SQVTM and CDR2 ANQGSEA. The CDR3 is CSGGATSGANEQFF. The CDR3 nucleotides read TGCAGTGGGGGTGCGACTAGCGGGGCCAATGAGCAGTTCTTC.

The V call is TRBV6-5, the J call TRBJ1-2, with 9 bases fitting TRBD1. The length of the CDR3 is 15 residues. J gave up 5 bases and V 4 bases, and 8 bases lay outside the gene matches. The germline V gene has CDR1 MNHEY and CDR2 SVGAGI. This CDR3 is CASSFGQDRGYGYTF. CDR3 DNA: TGTGCCAGCAGTTTCGGTCAAGACAGGGGGTATGGCTACACCTTC.

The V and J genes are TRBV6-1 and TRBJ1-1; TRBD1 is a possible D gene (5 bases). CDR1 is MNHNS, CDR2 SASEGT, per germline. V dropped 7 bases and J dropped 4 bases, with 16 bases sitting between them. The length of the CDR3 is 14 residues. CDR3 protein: CASKPSAGPTEAFF. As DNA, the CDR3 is TGTGCCAGCAAACCCAGTGCGGGGCCCACTGAAGCTTTCTTT.

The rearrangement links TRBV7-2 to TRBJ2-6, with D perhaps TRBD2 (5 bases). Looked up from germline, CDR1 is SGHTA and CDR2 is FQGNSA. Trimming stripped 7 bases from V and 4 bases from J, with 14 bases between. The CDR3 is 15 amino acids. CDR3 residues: CASTVLAYGANVLTF. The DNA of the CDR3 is TGTGCCAGCACCGTCCTAGCTTACGGGGCCAACGTCCTGACTTTC.

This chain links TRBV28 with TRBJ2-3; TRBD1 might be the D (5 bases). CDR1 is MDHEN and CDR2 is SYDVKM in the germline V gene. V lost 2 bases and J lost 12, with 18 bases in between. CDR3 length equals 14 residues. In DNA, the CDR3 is TGTGCCAGCAGTTTAAATTTACAGGCCCCCCCTCAGTATTTT. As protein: CASSLNLQAPPQYF.

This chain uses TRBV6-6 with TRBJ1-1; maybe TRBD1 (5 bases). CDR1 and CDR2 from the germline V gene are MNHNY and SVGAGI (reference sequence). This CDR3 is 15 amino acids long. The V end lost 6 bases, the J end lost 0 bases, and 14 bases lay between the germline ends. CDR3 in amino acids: CASSRTDSVNTEAFF. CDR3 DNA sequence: TGTGCCAGCAGCAGAACCGACAGTGTGAACACTGAAGCTTTCTTT.

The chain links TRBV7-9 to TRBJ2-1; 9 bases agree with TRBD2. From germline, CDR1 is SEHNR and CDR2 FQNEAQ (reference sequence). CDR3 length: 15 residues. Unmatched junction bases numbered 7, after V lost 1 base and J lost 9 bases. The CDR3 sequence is CASSLEGGRGSEQFF. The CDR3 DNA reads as TGTGCCAGCAGCTTAGAAGGCGGGAGGGGGTCTGAGCAGTTCTTC.

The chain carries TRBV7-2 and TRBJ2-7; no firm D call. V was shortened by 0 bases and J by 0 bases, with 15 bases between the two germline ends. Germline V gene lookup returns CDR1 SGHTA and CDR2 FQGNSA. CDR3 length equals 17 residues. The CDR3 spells CASSLAYKRPSSYEQYF. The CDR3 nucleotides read TGTGCCAGCAGCTTAGCATACAAGCGTCCTTCCTCCTACGAGCAGTACTTC.

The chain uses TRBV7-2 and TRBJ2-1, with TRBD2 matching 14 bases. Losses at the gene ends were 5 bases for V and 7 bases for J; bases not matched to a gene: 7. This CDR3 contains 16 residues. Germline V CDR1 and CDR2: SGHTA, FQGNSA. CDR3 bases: TGTGCCAGCAGCCCAGGACTAGCGGGAGGTGGGAATGAGCAGTTCTTC. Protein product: CASSPGLAGGGNEQFF.

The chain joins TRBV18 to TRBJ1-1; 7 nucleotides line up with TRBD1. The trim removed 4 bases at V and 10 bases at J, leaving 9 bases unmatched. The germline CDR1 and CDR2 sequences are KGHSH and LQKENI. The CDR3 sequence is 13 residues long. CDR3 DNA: TGTGCCAGCTCACTAGAGACAGGGCTCGGAGCTTTCTTT. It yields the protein CASSLETGLGAFF.

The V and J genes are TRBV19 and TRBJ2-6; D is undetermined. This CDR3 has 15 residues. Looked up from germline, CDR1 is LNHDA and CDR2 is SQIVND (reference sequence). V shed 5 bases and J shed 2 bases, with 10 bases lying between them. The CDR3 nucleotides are TGTGCCAGTAGTGTCCGAGGTCCTGGGGCCAACGTCCTGACTTTC. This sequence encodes CASSVRGPGANVLTF.

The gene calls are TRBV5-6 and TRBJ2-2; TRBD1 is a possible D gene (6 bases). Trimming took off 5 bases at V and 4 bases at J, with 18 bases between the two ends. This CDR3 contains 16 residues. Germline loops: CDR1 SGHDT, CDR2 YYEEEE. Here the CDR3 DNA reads TGTGCCAGCAGACCACCAGGACAGACCTTCACCGGGGAGCTGTTTTTT. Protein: CASRPPGQTFTGELFF.

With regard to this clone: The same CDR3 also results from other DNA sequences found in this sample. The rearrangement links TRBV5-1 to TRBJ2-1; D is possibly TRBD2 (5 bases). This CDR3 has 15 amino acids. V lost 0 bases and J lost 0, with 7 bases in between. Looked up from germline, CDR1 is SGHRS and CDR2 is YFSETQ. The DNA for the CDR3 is TGCGCCAGCAGCTTGGCGGGGAGCTCCTACAATGAGCAGTTCTTC. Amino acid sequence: CASSLAGSSYNEQFF.

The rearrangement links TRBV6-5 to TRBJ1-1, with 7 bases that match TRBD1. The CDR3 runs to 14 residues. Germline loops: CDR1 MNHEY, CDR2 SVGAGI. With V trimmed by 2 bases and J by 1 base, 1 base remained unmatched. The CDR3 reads CASSYGTANTEAFF. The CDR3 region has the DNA TGTGCCAGCAGTTACGGGACAGCGAACACTGAAGCTTTCTTT.

CDR3 region: CASSPWAQNTEAFF. The CDR3 region has the DNA TGTGCCAGCAGCCCCTGGGCACAGAACACTGAAGCTTTCTTT. The chain links TRBV11-2 to TRBJ1-1; D uncertain. V dropped 5 bases and J dropped 1 base, with 11 bases sitting between them. CDR3 size: 14 residues. The V gene's germline CDR1 is SGHAT and CDR2 FQNNGV.

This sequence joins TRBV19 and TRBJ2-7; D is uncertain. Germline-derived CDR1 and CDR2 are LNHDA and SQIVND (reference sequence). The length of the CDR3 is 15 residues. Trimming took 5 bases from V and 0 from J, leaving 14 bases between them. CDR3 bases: TGTGCCAGTAGTTCCCGAGGAGCTACCTCCTACGAGCAGTACTTC. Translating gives CASSSRGATSYEQYF.

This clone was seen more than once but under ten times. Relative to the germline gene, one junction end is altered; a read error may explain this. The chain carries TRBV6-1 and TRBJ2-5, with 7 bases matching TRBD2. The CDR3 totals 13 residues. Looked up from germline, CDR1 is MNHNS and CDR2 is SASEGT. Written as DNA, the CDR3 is TGTGCCAGCATCTGGGGGGGTCAAGAGGCCCAGTACTTC. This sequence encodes CASIWGGQEAQYF.

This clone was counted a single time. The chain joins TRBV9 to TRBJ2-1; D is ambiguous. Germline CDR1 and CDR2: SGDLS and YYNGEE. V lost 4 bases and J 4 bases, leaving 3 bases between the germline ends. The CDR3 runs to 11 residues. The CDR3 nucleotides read TGTGCCAGCAGCCTTTACAATGAGCAGTTCTTC. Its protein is CASSLYNEQFF.

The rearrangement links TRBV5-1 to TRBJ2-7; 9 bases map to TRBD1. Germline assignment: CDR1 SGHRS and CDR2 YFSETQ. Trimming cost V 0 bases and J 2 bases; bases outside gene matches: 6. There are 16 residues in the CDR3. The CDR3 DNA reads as TGCGCCAGCAGCTTGGGACAGGGGGTTCCCCCCTACGAGCAGTACTTC. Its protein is CASSLGQGVPPYEQYF.

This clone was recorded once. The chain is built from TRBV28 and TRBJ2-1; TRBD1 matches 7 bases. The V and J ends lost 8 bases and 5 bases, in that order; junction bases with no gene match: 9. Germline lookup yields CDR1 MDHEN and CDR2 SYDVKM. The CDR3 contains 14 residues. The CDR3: CASVMPGQHNEQFF. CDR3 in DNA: TGTGCCAGCGTGATGCCGGGACAGCACAATGAGCAGTTCTTC.

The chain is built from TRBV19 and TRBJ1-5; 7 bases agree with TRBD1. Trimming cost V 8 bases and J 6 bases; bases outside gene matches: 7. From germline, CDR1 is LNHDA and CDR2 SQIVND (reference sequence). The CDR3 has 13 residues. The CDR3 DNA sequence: TGTGCCAGTGCAAAAACAGGGGTTCAGCCCCAGCATTTT. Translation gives CASAKTGVQPQHF. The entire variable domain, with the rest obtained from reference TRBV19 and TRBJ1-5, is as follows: DGGITQSPKYLFRKEGQNVTLSCEQNLNHDAMYWYRQDPGQGLRLIYYSQIVNDFQKGDIAEGYSVSREKKESFPLTVTSAQKNPTAFYLCASAKTGVQPQHFGDGTRLSIL.

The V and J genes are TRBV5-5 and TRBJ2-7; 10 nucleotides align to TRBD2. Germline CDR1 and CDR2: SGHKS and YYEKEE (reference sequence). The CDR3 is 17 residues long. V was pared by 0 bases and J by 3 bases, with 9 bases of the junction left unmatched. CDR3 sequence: CASSLASAGGPIYEQYF. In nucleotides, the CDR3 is TGTGCCAGCAGCTTGGCTTCAGCGGGAGGGCCTATCTACGAGCAGTACTTC.

CDR3 DNA sequence: TGTGCCAGCAACTATAGGGGAGGATATGGCTACACCTTC. It is translated as CASNYRGGYGYTF. V usage is TRBV28 and J usage is TRBJ1-2, with D tentatively TRBD1 (5 bases). The CDR3 runs 13 residues. The V gene's germline CDR1 is MDHEN and CDR2 SYDVKM. V was cut by 7 bases and J by 5 bases, with 14 bases left in between.

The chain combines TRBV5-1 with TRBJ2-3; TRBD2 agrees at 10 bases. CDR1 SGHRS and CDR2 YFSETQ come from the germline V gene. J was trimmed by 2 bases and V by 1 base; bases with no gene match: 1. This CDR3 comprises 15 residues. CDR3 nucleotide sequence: TGCGCCAGCAGCTTGCTAGCGGGAGTCACAGATACGCAGTATTTT. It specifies CASSLLAGVTDTQYF. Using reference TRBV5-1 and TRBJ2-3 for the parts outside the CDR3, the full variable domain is KAGVTQTPRYLIKTRGQQVTLSCSPISGHRSVSWYQQTPGQGLQFLFEYFSETQRNKGNFPGRFSGRQFSNSRSEMNVSTLELGDSALYLCASSLLAGVTDTQYFGPGTRLTVL.